The source of this T cell receptor (beta chain) is a study of T cell repertoires in cytomegalovirus infection (dated by TCRdb to the late 2010s). Regarding the complete study: The HLA type of each donor mattered for the analysis, because public TCR beta signatures pointed to carriage of CMV infection along with the matching HLA type.

The CDR3, from cysteine to phenylalanine, totals 17 residues. Here the CDR3 DNA is all that survives: 51 bases in frame from base 1. V is cut by 2 bases and J by 3 bases, and the space between the germline ends is 19 bases. The sequencing machine was an Illumina HiSeq 1500. In TCRdb, the public reads were trimmed at Q25 with fastp and aligned with MiXCR, with productive beta chains retained. Each entry merges the rows of one CDR3 protein and shows their most common DNA and genes. A total of 100,000 to 150,000 distinct CDR3 sequences appear in this sample, approximately 24% of them only once. About 37% of the sample is taken by the ten largest. What the authors observed across the whole study: In the ex vivo response, HLA-C-restricted CMV-specific TCR beta clonotypes were dominant, and in two of eight donors the single most frequent clonotype came from this HLA-C-restricted group. In both this cohort and an independent approximately 350-donor cohort, the cumulative frequency of public TCR beta family members distinguished carriers of CMV infection plus the relevant HLA type.

Remarks on this clonotype: It lacks a known antigen. No much larger clonotype is one base removed from it; base qualities were not supplied.

This sequence originates from a human donor in good health (CMV status not recorded). Some clones in this sample may be carry-over from other donors' samples. The sequenced material came from PBMCs, sequenced either directly or after in vitro stimulation (not recorded which). The chain joins TRBV12-3 or TRBV12-4 to TRBJ1-1; there is no confident call for the D gene. The CDR3 protein is CASSLHSPLTRYTEAFF. The DNA sequence is as follows: TGTGCCAGCAGTTTACACAGCCCTCTAACTCGGTACACTGAAGCTTTCTTT.